The rows below give T cell receptor beta chains drawn from one sample of a study of blood T cell repertoires in COVID-19. The table came from immunoSEQ multiplex PCR; TCRdb's copy has only in-frame clones and leaves some out. The sample contains about 59,000 clones, 90% to 95% of which appear only once. The sample consisted of peripheral blood. These receptors were collected from a human donor in a cohort sampled during active COVID-19. Both conserved end residues are part of each CDR3. D genes are given only for firm matches. Size is stated for part of the rows, as once, few or many counts, or as a class when the clone is expanded.

d_call: NA; v_call: TRBV5-1; j_call: TRBJ2-2; clone_size: NA; cdr3_aa: CASSLAGQGGTGELFF; cdr3_nt: TGCGCCAGCAGCTTGGCCGGCCAGGGCGGCACCGGGGAGCTGTTTTTT
d_call: TRBD2; v_call: TRBV28; j_call: TRBJ2-7; clone_size: NA; cdr3_aa: CASSPPGLARYEQYF; cdr3_nt: TGTGCCAGCAGTCCCCCGGGACTAGCGCGATACGAGCAGTACTTC
d_call: NA; v_call: TRBV28; j_call: TRBJ2-3; clone_size: NA; cdr3_aa: CASKTGGTDTQYF; cdr3_nt: TGTGCCAGCAAAACAGGAGGGACAGATACGCAGTATTTT
d_call: TRBD2; v_call: TRBV19; j_call: TRBJ2-1; clone_size: NA; cdr3_aa: CASSIPFSGFLYNEQFF; cdr3_nt: TGTGCCAGTAGTATCCCGTTTAGCGGGTTCCTCTACAATGAGCAGTTCTTC
d_call: TRBD1; v_call: TRBV2; j_call: TRBJ1-2; clone_size: NA; cdr3_aa: CASSGLSFGTGFDYGYTF; cdr3_nt: TGTGCCAGCAGTGGGTTATCTTTTGGGACAGGGTTCGACTATGGCTACACCTTC
d_call: NA; v_call: TRBV11-3; j_call: TRBJ1-1; clone_size: NA; cdr3_aa: CASSFASNTEAFF; cdr3_nt: TGTGCCAGCAGCTTCGCCAGTAACACTGAAGCTTTCTTT
d_call: NA; v_call: TRBV19; j_call: TRBJ2-7; clone_size: NA; cdr3_aa: CATSPGTYEQYF; cdr3_nt: TGTGCCACCTCGCCAGGGACCTACGAGCAGTACTTC
d_call: TRBD1; v_call: TRBV10-1; j_call: TRBJ2-7; clone_size: NA; cdr3_aa: CATSETGLLEQYF; cdr3_nt: TGCGCCACCTCCGAGACAGGGCTTCTCGAGCAGTACTTC
d_call: TRBD2; v_call: TRBV5-1; j_call: TRBJ2-1; clone_size: NA; cdr3_aa: CASSVGLAGPSYNEQFF; cdr3_nt: TGCGCCAGCAGCGTGGGACTAGCGGGTCCCTCCTACAATGAGCAGTTCTTC
d_call: TRBD1; v_call: TRBV27; j_call: TRBJ1-3; clone_size: few; cdr3_aa: CASRDLGQGATGNTIYF; cdr3_nt: TGTGCCAGCAGAGACCTGGGGCAGGGGGCAACTGGAAACACCATATATTTT
d_call: NA; v_call: TRBV19; j_call: TRBJ1-1; clone_size: NA; cdr3_aa: CASTFQGGNTEAFF; cdr3_nt: TGTGCCAGTACCTTTCAGGGCGGAAACACTGAAGCTTTCTTT
d_call: NA; v_call: TRBV20-1; j_call: TRBJ2-7; clone_size: few; cdr3_aa: CSAREVGEQYF; cdr3_nt: TGCAGTGCTAGAGAGGTCGGGGAGCAGTACTTC
d_call: NA; v_call: TRBV10-3; j_call: TRBJ2-3; clone_size: NA; cdr3_aa: CAISRGSPPDTQYF; cdr3_nt: TGTGCCATCAGTAGGGGATCGCCGCCAGATACGCAGTATTTT
d_call: TRBD2; v_call: TRBV24-1; j_call: TRBJ2-2; clone_size: NA; cdr3_aa: CATSDVSGSRAGELFF; cdr3_nt: TGTGCCACCAGTGATGTAAGCGGGAGTAGAGCCGGGGAGCTGTTTTTT
d_call: NA; v_call: TRBV3-1/TRBV3-2; j_call: TRBJ2-3; clone_size: NA; cdr3_aa: CASSRLPDTDTQYF; cdr3_nt: TGTGCCAGCAGTAGACTACCCGACACAGATACGCAGTATTTT
d_call: NA; v_call: TRBV30; j_call: TRBJ1-5; clone_size: NA; cdr3_aa: CAWSVLRVNQPQHF; cdr3_nt: TGTGCCTGGAGTGTACTCCGGGTTAATCAGCCCCAGCATTTT
d_call: TRBD1; v_call: TRBV19; j_call: TRBJ1-3; clone_size: NA; cdr3_aa: CASSINRGLGNTIYF; cdr3_nt: TGTGCCAGTAGTATCAACAGGGGGCTTGGAAACACCATATATTTT
d_call: TRBD2; v_call: TRBV6-2/TRBV6-3; j_call: TRBJ2-3; clone_size: once; cdr3_aa: CASSYVLAGDPDTQYF; cdr3_nt: TGTGCCAGCAGTTACGTCCTAGCGGGAGACCCAGATACGCAGTATTTT
d_call: TRBD2; v_call: TRBV3-1/TRBV3-2; j_call: TRBJ2-2; clone_size: NA; cdr3_aa: CASSLGRAVVGELFF; cdr3_nt: TGTGCCAGCAGCCTCGGGAGGGCCGTAGTCGGGGAGCTGTTTTTT
d_call: TRBD1; v_call: TRBV5-1; j_call: TRBJ1-1; clone_size: once; cdr3_aa: CASSRIGGAGNTEAFF; cdr3_nt: TGCGCCAGCAGCAGAATAGGGGGCGCAGGGAACACTGAAGCTTTCTTT
d_call: NA; v_call: TRBV6-2/TRBV6-3; j_call: TRBJ1-1; clone_size: NA; cdr3_aa: CASSYEGTEAFF; cdr3_nt: TGTGCCAGCAGTTACGAGGGCACTGAAGCTTTCTTT
d_call: NA; v_call: TRBV4-1; j_call: TRBJ1-2; clone_size: NA; cdr3_aa: CASSHPQLPSVTYRQPNYGYTF; cdr3_nt: TGCGCCAGCAGCCATCCACAGCTACCTTCAGTAACGTACAGGCAACCCAACTATGGCTACACCTTC
d_call: NA; v_call: TRBV7-3; j_call: TRBJ2-1; clone_size: NA; cdr3_aa: CASSLIAGSSYNEQFF; cdr3_nt: TGTGCCAGCAGCTTAATCGCGGGTTCCTCCTACAATGAGCAGTTCTTC
d_call: TRBD1; v_call: TRBV4-1; j_call: TRBJ1-4; clone_size: once; cdr3_aa: CASSTRTSDRFNEKLFF; cdr3_nt: TGCGCCAGCAGCACCAGAACCTCGGACAGGTTTAATGAAAAACTGTTTTTT
d_call: NA; v_call: TRBV19; j_call: TRBJ1-5; clone_size: NA; cdr3_aa: CASSILSQPQHF; cdr3_nt: TGTGCCAGTAGTATCCTCAGTCAGCCCCAGCATTTT
d_call: TRBD2; v_call: TRBV10-3; j_call: TRBJ2-7; clone_size: NA; cdr3_aa: CAISGAGGPPYEQYF; cdr3_nt: TGTGCCATCAGTGGAGCGGGGGGGCCCCCCTACGAGCAGTACTTC
d_call: NA; v_call: TRBV6-2/TRBV6-3; j_call: TRBJ1-1; clone_size: once; cdr3_aa: CASSSPMSVGATEAFF; cdr3_nt: TGTGCCAGCAGTTCTCCAATGTCTGTGGGGGCCACTGAAGCTTTCTTT
d_call: NA; v_call: TRBV7-2; j_call: TRBJ2-7; clone_size: NA; cdr3_aa: CASSSPSFIYEQYF; cdr3_nt: TGTGCCAGCAGCTCCCCTAGCTTTATCTACGAGCAGTACTTC
d_call: TRBD1; v_call: TRBV9; j_call: TRBJ1-1; clone_size: NA; cdr3_aa: CASSATGTGGTEAFF; cdr3_nt: TGTGCCAGCAGCGCAACCGGGACAGGGGGCACTGAAGCTTTCTTT
d_call: TRBD2; v_call: TRBV7-2; j_call: TRBJ2-3; clone_size: NA; cdr3_aa: CASSLAPGLAVTDTQYF; cdr3_nt: TGTGCCAGCAGCCTTGCCCCGGGACTAGCGGTCACAGATACGCAGTATTTT
d_call: TRBD1; v_call: TRBV5-1; j_call: TRBJ1-2; clone_size: once; cdr3_aa: CASSLADRDRDGYTF; cdr3_nt: TGCGCCAGCAGCTTGGCGGACAGGGACCGAGATGGCTACACCTTC
d_call: NA; v_call: TRBV19; j_call: TRBJ2-5; clone_size: NA; cdr3_aa: CASRRRDSNQETQYF; cdr3_nt: TGTGCCAGTAGACGAAGGGACTCCAACCAAGAGACCCAGTACTTC